This T cell receptor beta chain was sequenced in a study of cytomegalovirus exposure and HLA in healthy donors. This CDR3 has 12 residues. V was clipped by 5 bases and J by 15 bases; unmatched bases: 8. CDR1 and CDR2 from the germline V gene are LNHNV and YYDKDF (reference sequence). Primers included in the PCR were 60 Vbeta and 13 Jbeta primers. Produced via immunoSEQ multiplex PCR; TCRdb's table is partial and in-frame only. The sample carries 100,000 or so clones, roughly 82% recorded once. This sequence was found in a man aged 25-45 years in good health and CMV-seropositive. This chain joins TRBV15 and TRBJ1-4; TRBD1 agrees at 8 bases. Sample: PBMCs. CDR3 coding DNA: TGTGCCACCAGCGCAACAGGGGGTAAGGTGTTTTTT. Its translation: CATSATGGKVFF. Supplemented by reference TRBV15 and TRBJ1-4, the full variable domain reads DAMVIQNPRYQVTQFGKPVTLSCSQTLNHNVMYWYQQKSSQAPKLLFHYYDKDFNNEADTPDNFQSRRPNTSFCFLDIRSPGLGDTAMYLCATSATGGKVFFGSGTQLSVL.